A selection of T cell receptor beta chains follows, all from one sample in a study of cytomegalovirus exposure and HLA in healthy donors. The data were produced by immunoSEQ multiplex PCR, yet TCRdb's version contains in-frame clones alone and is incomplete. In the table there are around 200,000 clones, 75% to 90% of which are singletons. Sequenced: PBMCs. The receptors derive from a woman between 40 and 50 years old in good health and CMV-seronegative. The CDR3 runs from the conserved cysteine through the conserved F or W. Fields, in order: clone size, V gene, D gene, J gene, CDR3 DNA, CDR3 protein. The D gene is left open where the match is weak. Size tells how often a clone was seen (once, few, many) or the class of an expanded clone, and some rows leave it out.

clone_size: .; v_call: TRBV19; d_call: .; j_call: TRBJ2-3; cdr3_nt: TGTGCCAGTAGTATAGATCTCCTCCCTAGCAGCCTGATCACAGATACGCAGTATTTT; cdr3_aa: CASSIDLLPSSLITDTQYF
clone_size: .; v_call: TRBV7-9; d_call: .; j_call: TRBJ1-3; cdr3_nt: TGTGCCAGCAGCCCACTCGGGGTGCAAGGAAACACCATATATTTT; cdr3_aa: CASSPLGVQGNTIYF
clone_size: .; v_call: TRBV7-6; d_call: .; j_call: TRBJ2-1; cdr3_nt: TGTGCCAGCAGCGCTAACCCTTTCAATGAGCAGTTCTTC; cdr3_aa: CASSANPFNEQFF
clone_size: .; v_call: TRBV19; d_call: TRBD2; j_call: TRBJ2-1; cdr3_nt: TGTGCCAGTCGACTAGCGGGAGACAATGAGCAGTTCTTC; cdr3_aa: CASRLAGDNEQFF
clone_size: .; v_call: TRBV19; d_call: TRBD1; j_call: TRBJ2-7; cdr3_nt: TGTGCCAGTAGTGCCTCGACAGGGGAATCCTACGAGCAGTACTTC; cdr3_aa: CASSASTGESYEQYF
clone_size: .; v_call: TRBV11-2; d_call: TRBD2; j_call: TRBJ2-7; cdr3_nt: TGTGCCAGCAGCTTAATGGGGGGGACTTCCTACGAGCAGTACTTC; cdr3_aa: CASSLMGGTSYEQYF
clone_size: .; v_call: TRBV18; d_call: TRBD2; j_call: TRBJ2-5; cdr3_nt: TGTGCCAGCTCACCACTCGGGGGGAGCGAGACCCAGTACTTC; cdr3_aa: CASSPLGGSETQYF
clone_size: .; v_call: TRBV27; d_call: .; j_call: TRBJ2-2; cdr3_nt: TGTGCCAGCAGTTTTCATGCCGGGGAGCTGTTTTTT; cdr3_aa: CASSFHAGELFF
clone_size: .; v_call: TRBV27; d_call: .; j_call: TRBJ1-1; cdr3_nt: TGTGCCAGCAGTTTAGGGGGGTCCAACACTGAAGCTTTCTTT; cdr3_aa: CASSLGGSNTEAFF
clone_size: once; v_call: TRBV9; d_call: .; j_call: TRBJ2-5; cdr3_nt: TGTGCCAGCAGCGTCTATGGGGGGGCCGAAGAGACCCAGTACTTC; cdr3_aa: CASSVYGGAEETQYF
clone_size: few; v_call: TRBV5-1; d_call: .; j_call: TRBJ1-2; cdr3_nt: TGCGCCAGCAGCTTCGGATACAGAAACTATGGCTACACCTTC; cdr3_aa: CASSFGYRNYGYTF
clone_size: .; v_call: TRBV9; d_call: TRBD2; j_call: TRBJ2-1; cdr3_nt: TGTGCCAGCAGCCCCGTAGGAAGGGGTAGCGGGAGGGCCTACAATGAGCAGTTCTTC; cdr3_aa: CASSPVGRGSGRAYNEQFF
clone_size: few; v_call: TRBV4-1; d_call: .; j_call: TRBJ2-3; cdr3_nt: TGCGCCAGCAGCCAAGAGACGGGATTGGCAGATACGCAGTATTTT; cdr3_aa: CASSQETGLADTQYF
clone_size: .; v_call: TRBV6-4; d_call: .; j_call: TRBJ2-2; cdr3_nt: TGTGCCAGCAGTGAGGCGGACACCGGGGAGCTGTTTTTT; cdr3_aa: CASSEADTGELFF
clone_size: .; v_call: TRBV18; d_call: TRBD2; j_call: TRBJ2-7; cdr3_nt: TGTGCCAGCTCACCGTTGGGCGGGAGTAGGGACTACGAGCAGTACTTC; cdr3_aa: CASSPLGGSRDYEQYF
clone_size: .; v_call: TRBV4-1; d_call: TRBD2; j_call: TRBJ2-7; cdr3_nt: TGCGCCAGCAGCCAAGATAGGACGGGAGGGTCTGGCGAGCAGTACTTC; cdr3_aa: CASSQDRTGGSGEQYF
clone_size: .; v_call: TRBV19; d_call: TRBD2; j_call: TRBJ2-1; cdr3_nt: TGTGCCAGTAGTGAACTAGCGGGAGTATTGCTTGAGCAGTTCTTC; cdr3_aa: CASSELAGVLLEQFF
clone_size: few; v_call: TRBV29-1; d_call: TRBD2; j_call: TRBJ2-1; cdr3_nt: TGCAGCGTGCGGACTAGCGGCCATTACAATGAGCAGTTCTTC; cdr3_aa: CSVRTSGHYNEQFF
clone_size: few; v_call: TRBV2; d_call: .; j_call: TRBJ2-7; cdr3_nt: TGTGCCAAGCACTACGAGCAGTACTTC; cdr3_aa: CAKHYEQYF
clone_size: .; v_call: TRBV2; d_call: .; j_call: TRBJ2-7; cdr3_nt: TGTGCCAGCAGTGTCACCTACGAGCAGTACTTC; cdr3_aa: CASSVTYEQYF
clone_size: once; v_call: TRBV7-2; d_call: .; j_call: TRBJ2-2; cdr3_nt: TGTGCCAGCAGCCCATGGACTACGAACACCGGGGAGCTGTTTTTT; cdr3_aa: CASSPWTTNTGELFF
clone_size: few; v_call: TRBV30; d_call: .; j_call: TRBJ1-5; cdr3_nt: TGTGCCTGGAGTGTCCCGGGACTGATAAGCAATCAGCCCCAGCATTTT; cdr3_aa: CAWSVPGLISNQPQHF
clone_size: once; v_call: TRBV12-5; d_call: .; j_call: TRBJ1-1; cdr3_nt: TGTGCTAGTGGTTTTTTAGGGGCGGCTGAAGCTTTCTTT; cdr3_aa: CASGFLGAAEAFF
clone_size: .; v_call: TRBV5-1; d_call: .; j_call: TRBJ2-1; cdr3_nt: TGCGCCAGCAGCAAGGAGTCGGCGAGCTCCTACAATGAGCAGTTCTTC; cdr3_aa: CASSKESASSYNEQFF
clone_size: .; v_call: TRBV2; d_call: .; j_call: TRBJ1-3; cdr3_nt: TGTGCCAGCAGAGACAGGAGCTCTGGAAACACCATATATTTT; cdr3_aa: CASRDRSSGNTIYF
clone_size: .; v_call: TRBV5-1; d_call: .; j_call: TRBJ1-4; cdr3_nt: TGCGCCAGCAGCTTGGGGGGGGTGTCTAATGAAAAACTGTTTTTT; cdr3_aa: CASSLGGVSNEKLFF
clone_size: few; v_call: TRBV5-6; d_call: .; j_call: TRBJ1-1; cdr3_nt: TGTGCCAGCAGCTTCGGCTCTAGGCCTGAAGCTTTCTTT; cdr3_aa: CASSFGSRPEAFF
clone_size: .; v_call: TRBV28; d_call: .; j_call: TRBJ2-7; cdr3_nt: TGTGCCAGCAGCCAGACCTACGAGCAGTACTTC; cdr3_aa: CASSQTYEQYF
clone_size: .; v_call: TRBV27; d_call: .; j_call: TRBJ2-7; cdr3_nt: TGTGCCAGCAGTTCCAACGGGGCGGGGATCTACGAGCAGTACTTC; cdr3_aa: CASSSNGAGIYEQYF
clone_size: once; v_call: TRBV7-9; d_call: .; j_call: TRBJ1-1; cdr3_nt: TGTGCCAGCAGTTCTCCCAACACTGAAGCTTTCTTT; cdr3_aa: CASSSPNTEAFF
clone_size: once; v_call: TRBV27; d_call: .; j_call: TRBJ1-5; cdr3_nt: TGTGCCAGCAGTCTTCGGCGGAGGGAGGACAATCAGCCCCAGCATTTT; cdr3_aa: CASSLRRREDNQPQHF
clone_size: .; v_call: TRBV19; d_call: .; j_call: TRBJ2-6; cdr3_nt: TGTGCCAGTAGTATTTCAGGGTTTGGGGCCAACGTCCTGACTTTC; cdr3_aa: CASSISGFGANVLTF
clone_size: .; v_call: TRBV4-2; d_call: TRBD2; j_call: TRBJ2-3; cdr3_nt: TGTGCCAGCAGCCAAGAGTATCCTAGCGGGAGGGCAGATACGCAGTATTTT; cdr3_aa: CASSQEYPSGRADTQYF
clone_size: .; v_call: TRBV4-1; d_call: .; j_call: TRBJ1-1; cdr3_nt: TGCGCCAGCAGCCCGAGAGTAGCGGGGTACGCTTTCTTT; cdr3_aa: CASSPRVAGYAFF
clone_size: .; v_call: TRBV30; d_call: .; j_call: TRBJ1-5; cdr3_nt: TGTGCCTGGAAACAGGGCCCCAATCAGCCCCAGCATTTT; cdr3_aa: CAWKQGPNQPQHF
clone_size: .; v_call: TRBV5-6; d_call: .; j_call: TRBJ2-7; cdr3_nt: TGTGCCAGCAGCTCCCACGGGGCCTACGAGCAGTACTTC; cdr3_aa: CASSSHGAYEQYF
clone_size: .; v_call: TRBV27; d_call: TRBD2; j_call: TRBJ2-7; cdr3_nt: TGTGCCAGCAGCCCAATACTTGCGACTAGCGGGTTCTACGAGCAGTACTTC; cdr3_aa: CASSPILATSGFYEQYF
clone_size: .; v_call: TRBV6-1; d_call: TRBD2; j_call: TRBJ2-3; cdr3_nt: TGTGCCAGCAGTGAGCCTGCTAGCGGTAGCACAGATACGCAGTATTTT; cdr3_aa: CASSEPASGSTDTQYF
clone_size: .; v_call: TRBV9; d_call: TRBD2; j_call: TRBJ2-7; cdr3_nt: TGTGCCAGCAGCCACACCAGTTCCAGCGGGAGGCCCTACGAGCAGTACTTC; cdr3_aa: CASSHTSSSGRPYEQYF
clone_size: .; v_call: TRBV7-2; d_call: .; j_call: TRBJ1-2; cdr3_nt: TGTGCCAGCACTCCCGGAGCCCTGCGGGAGGATGGCTACACCTTC; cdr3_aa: CASTPGALREDGYTF
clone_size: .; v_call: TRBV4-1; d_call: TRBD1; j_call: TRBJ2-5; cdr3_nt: TGCGCCAGCAGCCAAGGGGACAGGATGGGGGAGACCCAGTACTTC; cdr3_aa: CASSQGDRMGETQYF
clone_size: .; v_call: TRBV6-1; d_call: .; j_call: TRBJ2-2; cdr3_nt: TGTGCCAGCAGTGAAGCCCTTTTCGGGGAGCTGTTTTTT; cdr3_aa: CASSEALFGELFF
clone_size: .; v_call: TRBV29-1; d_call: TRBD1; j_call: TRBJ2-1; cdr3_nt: TGCAGCGTGGGGCACGGGACAGTATGGATGGATGAGCAGTTCTTC; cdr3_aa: CSVGHGTVWMDEQFF
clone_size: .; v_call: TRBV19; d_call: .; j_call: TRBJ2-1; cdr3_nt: TGTGCCAGTAGTCGGGCTAGCCAAGACAATGAGCAGTTCTTC; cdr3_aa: CASSRASQDNEQFF
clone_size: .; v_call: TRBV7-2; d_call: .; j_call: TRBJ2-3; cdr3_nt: TGTGCCAGCAGCCGTCTGGTGACAGTCACAGATACGCAGTATTTT; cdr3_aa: CASSRLVTVTDTQYF
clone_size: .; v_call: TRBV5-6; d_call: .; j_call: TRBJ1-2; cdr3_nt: TGTGCCAGCAGCTTGAGGGGAAAAAACTATGGCTACACCTTC; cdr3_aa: CASSLRGKNYGYTF
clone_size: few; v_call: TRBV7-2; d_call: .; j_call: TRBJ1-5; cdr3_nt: TGTGCCAGCAGCTTGAGTGTCAATCAGCCCCAGCATTTT; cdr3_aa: CASSLSVNQPQHF